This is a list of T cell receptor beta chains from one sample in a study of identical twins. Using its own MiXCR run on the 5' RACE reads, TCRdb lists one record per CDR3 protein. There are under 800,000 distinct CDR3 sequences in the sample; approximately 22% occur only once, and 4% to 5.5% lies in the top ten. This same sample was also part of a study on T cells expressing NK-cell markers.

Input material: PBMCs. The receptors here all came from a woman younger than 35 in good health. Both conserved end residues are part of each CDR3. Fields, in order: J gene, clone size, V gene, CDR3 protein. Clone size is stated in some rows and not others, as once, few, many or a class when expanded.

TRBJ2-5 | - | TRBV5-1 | CASSWGQGKETQYF
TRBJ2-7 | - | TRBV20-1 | CSAPGTTYEQYF
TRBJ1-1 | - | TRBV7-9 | CASTDSMNTEAFF
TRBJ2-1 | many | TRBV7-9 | CASTRWGTSGPNEQFF
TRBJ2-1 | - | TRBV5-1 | CASSKMGLNNEQFF
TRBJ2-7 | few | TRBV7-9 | CASSLETLRQYF
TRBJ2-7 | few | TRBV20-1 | CSAQRDWFGVSDEQYF
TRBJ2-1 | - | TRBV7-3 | CASSLTTVGVNEQFF
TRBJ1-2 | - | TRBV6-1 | CASTDPWSYGYTF
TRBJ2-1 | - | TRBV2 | CASRISGSLTNEQFF
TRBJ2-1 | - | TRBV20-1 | CSARTPAGSGSYNEQFF
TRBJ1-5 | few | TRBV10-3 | CAISESIGIQPQHF
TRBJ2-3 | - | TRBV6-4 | CASSERLAGPTDTQYF
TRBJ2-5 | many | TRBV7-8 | CASSSPKGVLKETQYF
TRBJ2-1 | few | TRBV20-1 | CSARSRENYNEQFF
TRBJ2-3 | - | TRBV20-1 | CSARPHSGGPSVTQYF
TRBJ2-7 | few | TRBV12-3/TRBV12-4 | CASSPSRTLNSYEQYF
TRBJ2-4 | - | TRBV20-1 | CSARFGPWGKNIQYF
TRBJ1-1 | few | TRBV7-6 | CASSLIGWTGGEAFF
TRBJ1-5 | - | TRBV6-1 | CASSPPGRVGQPQHF
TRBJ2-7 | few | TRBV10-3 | CAISSERLSYEQYF
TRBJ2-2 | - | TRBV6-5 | CASSYGAAANTGELFF
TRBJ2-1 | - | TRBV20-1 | CSAPGTPTINEQFF
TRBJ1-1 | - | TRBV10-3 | CAIRRGQGGTEAFF
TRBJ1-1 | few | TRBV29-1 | CSVGPGSVAFF
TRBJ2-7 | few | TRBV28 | CASSPLAVSYEQYF
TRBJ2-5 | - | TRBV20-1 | CSASFRDRGQETQYF
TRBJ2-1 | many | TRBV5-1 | CASSGLSSYNEQFF
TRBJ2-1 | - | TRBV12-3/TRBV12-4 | CASSSLDQSSYNEQFF
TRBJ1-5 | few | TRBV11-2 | CASSLTDPLSIVNQPQHF